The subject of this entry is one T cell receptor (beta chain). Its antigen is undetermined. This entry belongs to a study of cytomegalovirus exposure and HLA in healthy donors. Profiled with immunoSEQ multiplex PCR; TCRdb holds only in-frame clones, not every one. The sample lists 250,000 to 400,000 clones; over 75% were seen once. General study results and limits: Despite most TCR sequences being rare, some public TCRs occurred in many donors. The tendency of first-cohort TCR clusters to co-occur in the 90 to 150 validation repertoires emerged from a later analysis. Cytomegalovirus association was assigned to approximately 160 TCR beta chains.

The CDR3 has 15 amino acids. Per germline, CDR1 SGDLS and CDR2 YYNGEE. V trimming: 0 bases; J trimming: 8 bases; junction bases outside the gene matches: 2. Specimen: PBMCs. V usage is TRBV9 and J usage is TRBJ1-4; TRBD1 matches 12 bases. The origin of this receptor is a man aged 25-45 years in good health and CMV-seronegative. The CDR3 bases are TGTGCCAGCAGCGTAGGGGACAGGGGGCTGGAAAAACTGTTTTTT. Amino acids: CASSVGDRGLEKLFF.